This T cell receptor (beta chain) was identified during a study of blood T cell repertoires in COVID-19. At the level of the study: Italy, Spain and the United States were the sources of the convalescent and acute COVID-19 samples.

The table came from immunoSEQ multiplex PCR; TCRdb's copy has only in-frame clones and leaves some out. The table lists over 200,000 clones, 88% of them singletons. This TCR derives from a woman in her thirties with acute or convalescent COVID-19. Sequencing used peripheral blood.

CDR3: CASSQRTENYGYTF. The CDR3 DNA is TGTGCCAGCAGCCAAAGGACAGAGAACTATGGCTACACCTTC. This chain links TRBV7-9 with TRBJ1-2; D might be TRBD1 (6 bases). The V gene's germline CDR1 is SEHNR and CDR2 FQNEAQ (reference sequence). V was trimmed by 5 bases and J by 2 bases, leaving 12 bases between them. The CDR3 totals 14 residues.